The 15 T cell receptor beta chains below all came from one sample that was sequenced in a study of graft-versus-host responses after intestinal transplantation. The antigens these receptors bind are not known. This table comes from immunoSEQ multiplex PCR, and its TCRdb copy is limited to in-frame clones, with some not included. The top ten clones hold 0.11% of a sample with tens of thousands of clones, roughly nine tenths of them seen once. Sequenced here: unstimulated CD4+ T cells sorted from spleen or lymph node cells, sampled before intestinal transplant. These receptor sequences come from a human donor who received an intestinal transplant.

The V gene is TRBV7-8, the J gene TRBJ1-2; 7 nucleotides match TRBD1. CDR3 length: 14 residues. CDR1 is SGHVS and CDR2 is FQNEAQ in the germline V gene. The V and J ends lost 4 bases and 2 bases, in that order; junction bases with no gene match: 4. The CDR3 spells CASSSTGTNYGYTF. Here the CDR3 DNA reads TGTGCCAGCAGCTCGACAGGGACAAACTATGGCTACACCTTC.

The rearrangement joins TRBV11-2 to TRBJ1-5, with D unresolved. Germline V gene sequence: CDR1 SGHAT, CDR2 FQNNGV. V was trimmed by 0 bases and J by 6 bases, leaving 6 bases between them. The CDR3 is 13 amino acids. CDR3 protein: CASSLDRGQPQHF. The CDR3 bases are TGTGCCAGCAGCTTAGATCGGGGTCAGCCCCAGCATTTT.

The genes are TRBV6-4 and TRBJ2-3; perhaps TRBD2 as D (7 bases). The length of the CDR3 is 15 residues. CDR1 MRHNA and CDR2 SNTAGT come from the germline V gene. Trimming left V 6 bases short and J 1 base short, with 14 bases between. The CDR3 sequence is CASSPGAGGTDTQYF. CDR3 nucleotide sequence: TGTGCCAGCAGCCCGGGGGCGGGGGGCACAGATACGCAGTATTTT.

As for this clone: Other DNA sequences within the sample encode an identical CDR3. The chain joins TRBV6-5 to TRBJ1-1; tentatively, D is TRBD1 (6 bases). Looked up from germline, CDR1 is MNHEY and CDR2 is SVGAGI. Deletions cut 0 bases from V and 5 bases from J, with 10 bases between. This CDR3 region has 14 residues. Written as DNA, the CDR3 is TGTGCCAGCAGTTACTCGACAGGTGTAACTGAAGCTTTCTTT. This sequence encodes CASSYSTGVTEAFF.

The chain is built from TRBV29-1 and TRBJ1-6, with a tentative D call TRBD1 (5 bases). Trimming took 3 bases from V and 0 from J, leaving 12 bases between them. The V gene's germline CDR1 is SQVTM and CDR2 ANQGSEA. CDR3 size: 16 residues. CDR3 amino acids: CSVDGGEGSYNSPLHF. CDR3 sequence (DNA): TGCAGCGTTGATGGAGGGGAGGGCTCCTATAATTCACCCCTCCACTTT. The full variable domain, completed using reference TRBV29-1 and TRBJ1-6, is SAVISQKPSRDICQRGTSLTIQCQVDSQVTMMFWYRQQPGQSLTLIATANQGSEATYESGFVIDKFPISRPNLTFSTLTVSNMSPEDSSIYLCSVDGGEGSYNSPLHFGNGTRLTVT.

The chain employs TRBV27 and TRBJ2-5; maybe TRBD2 (5 bases). Per germline, CDR1 MNHEY and CDR2 SMNVEV (reference sequence). Trimming took off 8 bases at V and 1 base at J, with 11 bases between the two ends. The CDR3 sequence is 13 residues long. The CDR3 loop is CASGGLIQETQYF. The CDR3 DNA reads as TGTGCCAGCGGTGGACTGATCCAAGAGACCCAGTACTTC.

J is TRBJ2-7 and V is TRBV10-3; maybe TRBD1 (6 bases). The length of the CDR3 is 14 residues. V shed 4 bases and J shed 2 bases, with 12 bases lying between them. Germline V gene lookup returns CDR1 ENHRY and CDR2 SYGVKD. The DNA of the CDR3 is TGTGCCATCAGTGTTCGACAGGACCCCTACGAGCAGTACTTC. Translation: CAISVRQDPYEQYF.

The chain employs TRBV7-9 and TRBJ1-4; 9 bases map to TRBD1. The CDR3 totals 18 residues. Trimming at V came to 5 bases and at J to 3 bases, leaving 13 bases not matched to a gene. Germline CDR1 SEHNR, CDR2 FQNEAQ (reference sequence). CDR3 protein: CASSQPRDRVAANEKLFF. In nucleotides, the CDR3 is TGTGCCAGCAGCCAACCCCGGGACAGGGTGGCAGCTAATGAAAAACTGTTTTTT.

The chain combines TRBV7-9 with TRBJ1-5; D gene unclear. The CDR3 loop spans 13 amino acids. Germline V gives CDR1 SEHNR, CDR2 FQNEAQ (reference sequence). With 1 base removed from V and 5 bases from J, the gap between germline ends came to 6 bases. CDR3: CASSLGTDQPQHF. CDR3 DNA sequence: TGTGCCAGCAGCTTAGGTACAGATCAGCCCCAGCATTTT.

The chain recombines TRBV6-5 with TRBJ2-5, with D maybe TRBD2 (6 bases). The ends were cut back, 0 bases at V and 5 bases at J, with 16 bases in the middle. CDR1 is MNHEY, CDR2 SVGAGI, per germline. This CDR3 is built from 16 residues. The CDR3 DNA sequence: TGTGCCAGCAGTTACTCGAGGGGCGTAGCGGAGGAGACCCAGTACTTC. Translation gives CASSYSRGVAEETQYF.

The genes are TRBV6-1 and TRBJ2-3; the match to TRBD1 covers 7 bases. The ends lost 2 bases at V and 2 bases at J; junction bases unmatched: 4. Germline CDR1 and CDR2: MNHNS and SASEGT. There are 15 residues in the CDR3. CDR3 in DNA: TGTGCCAGCAGTGAAACAGGGGCGTTCACAGATACGCAGTATTTT. This encodes CASSETGAFTDTQYF.

This clone was seen more than once but under ten times. This chain uses TRBV7-3 with TRBJ1-6, with TRBD1 matching over 8 bases. Germline-derived CDR1 and CDR2 are SGHTA and FQGTGA. The CDR3 extends over 15 amino acids. The V gene end was trimmed by 5 bases and the J gene end by 6 bases; junction bases not matched to a gene: 6. The CDR3 here is CASSQSGGFNSPLHF. Here the CDR3 DNA reads TGTGCCAGCAGCCAATCAGGGGGCTTTAATTCACCCCTCCACTTT.

The rearrangement links TRBV5-1 to TRBJ2-7; 8 bases are shared with TRBD2. Per the germline V gene, CDR1 is SGHRS and CDR2 is YFSETQ. This CDR3 has 15 residues. V was pared by 2 bases and J by 1 base, with 5 bases of the junction left unmatched. The CDR3 protein is CASSLSGGPSYEQYF. CDR3 nucleotide sequence: TGCGCCAGCAGCTTAAGCGGGGGTCCTTCCTACGAGCAGTACTTC.

The chain couples TRBV29-1 to TRBJ2-3; 7 positions agree with TRBD1. CDR3 size: 12 residues. V shed 3 bases and J 4 bases; nucleotides not matched to a gene: 1. Germline assignment: CDR1 SQVTM and CDR2 ANQGSEA. The CDR3 here is CSVDQGADTQYF. The CDR3 coding sequence is TGCAGCGTTGACCAGGGGGCAGATACGCAGTATTTT.

The chain recombines TRBV18 with TRBJ1-5; D not certain. This CDR3 has 15 residues. The germline V gene has CDR1 KGHSH and CDR2 LQKENI. Trimming left V 3 bases short and J 0 bases short, with 9 bases between. The CDR3 DNA is TGTGCCAGCTCACCCAGAAACTATAGCAATCAGCCCCAGCATTTT. It specifies CASSPRNYSNQPQHF.